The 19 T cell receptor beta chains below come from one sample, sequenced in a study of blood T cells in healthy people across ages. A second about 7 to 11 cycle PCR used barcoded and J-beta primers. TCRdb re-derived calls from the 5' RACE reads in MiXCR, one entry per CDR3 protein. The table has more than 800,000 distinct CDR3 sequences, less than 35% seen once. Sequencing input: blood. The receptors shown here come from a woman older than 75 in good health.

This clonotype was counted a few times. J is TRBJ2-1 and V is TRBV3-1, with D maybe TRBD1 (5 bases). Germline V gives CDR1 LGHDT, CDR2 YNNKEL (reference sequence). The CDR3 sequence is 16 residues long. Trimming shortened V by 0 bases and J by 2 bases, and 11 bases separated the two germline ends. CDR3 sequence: CASSQDVRATYNEQFF. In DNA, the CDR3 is TGTGCCAGCAGCCAAGACGTCAGGGCAACCTACAATGAGCAGTTCTTC.

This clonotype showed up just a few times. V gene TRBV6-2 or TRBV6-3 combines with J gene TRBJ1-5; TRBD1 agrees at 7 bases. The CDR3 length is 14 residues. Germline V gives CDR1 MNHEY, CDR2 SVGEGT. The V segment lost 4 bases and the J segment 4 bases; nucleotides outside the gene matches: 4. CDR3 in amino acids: CASSSGQINQPQHF. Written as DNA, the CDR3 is TGTGCCAGCAGTTCGGGACAGATAAATCAGCCCCAGCATTTT.

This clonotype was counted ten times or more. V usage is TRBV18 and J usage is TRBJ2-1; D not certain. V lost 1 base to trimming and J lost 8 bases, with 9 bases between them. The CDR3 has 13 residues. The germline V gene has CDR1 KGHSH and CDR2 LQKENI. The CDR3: CASSPLAEDEQFF. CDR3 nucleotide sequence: TGTGCCAGCTCACCACTCGCCGAGGATGAGCAGTTCTTC.

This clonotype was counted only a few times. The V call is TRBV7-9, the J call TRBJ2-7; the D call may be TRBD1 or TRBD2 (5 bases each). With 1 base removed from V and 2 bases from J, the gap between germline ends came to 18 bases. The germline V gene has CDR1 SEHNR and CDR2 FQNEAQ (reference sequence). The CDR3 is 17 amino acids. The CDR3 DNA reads TGTGCCAGCAGCTTAGGGAGATGGGGGACGGTCACCTACGAGCAGTACTTC. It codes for CASSLGRWGTVTYEQYF.

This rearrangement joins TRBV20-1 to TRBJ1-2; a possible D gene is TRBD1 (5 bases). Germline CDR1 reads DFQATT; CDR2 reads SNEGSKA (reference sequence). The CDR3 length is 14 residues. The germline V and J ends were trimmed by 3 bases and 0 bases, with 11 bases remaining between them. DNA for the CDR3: TGCAGTGCTAGGGTGGGACGGACTAACTATGGCTACACCTTC. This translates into CSARVGRTNYGYTF.

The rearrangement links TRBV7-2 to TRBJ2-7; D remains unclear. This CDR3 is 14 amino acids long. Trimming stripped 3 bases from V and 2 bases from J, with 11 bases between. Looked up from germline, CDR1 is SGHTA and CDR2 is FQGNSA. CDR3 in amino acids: CASSFGRNTYEQYF. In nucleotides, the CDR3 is TGTGCCAGCAGCTTTGGCAGGAACACCTACGAGCAGTACTTC.

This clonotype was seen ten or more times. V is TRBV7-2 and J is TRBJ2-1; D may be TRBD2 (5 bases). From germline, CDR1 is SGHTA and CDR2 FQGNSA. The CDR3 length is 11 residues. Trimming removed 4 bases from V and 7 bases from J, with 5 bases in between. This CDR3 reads CASSWRNEQFF. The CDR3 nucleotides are TGTGCCAGCAGCTGGAGGAATGAGCAGTTCTTC.

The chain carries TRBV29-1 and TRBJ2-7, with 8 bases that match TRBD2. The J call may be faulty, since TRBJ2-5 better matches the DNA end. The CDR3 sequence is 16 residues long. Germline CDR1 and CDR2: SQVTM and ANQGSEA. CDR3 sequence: CSAQLPTSGRWETQYF. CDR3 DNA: TGCAGCGCCCAACTCCCCACTAGCGGCCGTTGGGAGACCCAGTACTTC.

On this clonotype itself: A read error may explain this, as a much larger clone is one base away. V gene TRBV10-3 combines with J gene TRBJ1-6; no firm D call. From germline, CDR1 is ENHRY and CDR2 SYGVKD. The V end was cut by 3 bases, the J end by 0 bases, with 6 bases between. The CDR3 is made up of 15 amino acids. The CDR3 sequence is CAISEGSSYNSPLHF. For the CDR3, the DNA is TGTGCCATCAGTGAAGGGAGCTCCTATAATTCACCCCTCCACTTT.

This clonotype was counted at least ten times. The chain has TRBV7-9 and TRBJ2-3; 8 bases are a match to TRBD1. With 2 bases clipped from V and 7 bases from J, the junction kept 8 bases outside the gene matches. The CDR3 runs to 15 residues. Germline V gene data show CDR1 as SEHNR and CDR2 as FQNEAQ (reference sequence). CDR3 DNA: TGTGCCAGCAGCTTAAGGACAGGGTTCGGTAATACGCAGTATTTT. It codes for CASSLRTGFGNTQYF. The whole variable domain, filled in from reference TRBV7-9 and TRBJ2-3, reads DTGVSQNPRHKITKRGQNVTFRCDPISEHNRLYWYRQTLGQGPEFLTYFQNEAQLEKSRLLSDRFSAERPKGSFSTLEIQRTEQGDSAMYLCASSLRTGFGNTQYFGPGTRLTVL.

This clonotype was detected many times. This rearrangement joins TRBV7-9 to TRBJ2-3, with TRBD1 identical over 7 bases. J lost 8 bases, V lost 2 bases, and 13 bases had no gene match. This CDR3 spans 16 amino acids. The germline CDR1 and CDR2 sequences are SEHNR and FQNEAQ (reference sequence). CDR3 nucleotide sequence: TGTGCCAGCAGCTTATTATCGACAGGGTCTCTGCGTACGCAGTATTTT. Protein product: CASSLLSTGSLRTQYF. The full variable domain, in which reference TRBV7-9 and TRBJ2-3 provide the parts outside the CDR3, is DTGVSQNPRHKITKRGQNVTFRCDPISEHNRLYWYRQTLGQGPEFLTYFQNEAQLEKSRLLSDRFSAERPKGSFSTLEIQRTEQGDSAMYLCASSLLSTGSLRTQYFGPGTRLTVL.

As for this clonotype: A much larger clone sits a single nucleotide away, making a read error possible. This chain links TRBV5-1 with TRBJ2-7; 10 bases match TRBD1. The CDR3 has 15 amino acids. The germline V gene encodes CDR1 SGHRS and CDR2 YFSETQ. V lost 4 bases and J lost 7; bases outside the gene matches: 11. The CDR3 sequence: CASSPGTGAGNEQYF. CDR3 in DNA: TGCGCCAGCAGCCCAGGGACAGGGGCGGGCAATGAGCAGTACTTC. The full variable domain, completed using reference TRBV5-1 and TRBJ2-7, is KAGVTQTPRYLIKTRGQQVTLSCSPISGHRSVSWYQQTPGQGLQFLFEYFSETQRNKGNFPGRFSGRQFSNSRSEMNVSTLELGDSALYLCASSPGTGAGNEQYFGPGTRLTVT.

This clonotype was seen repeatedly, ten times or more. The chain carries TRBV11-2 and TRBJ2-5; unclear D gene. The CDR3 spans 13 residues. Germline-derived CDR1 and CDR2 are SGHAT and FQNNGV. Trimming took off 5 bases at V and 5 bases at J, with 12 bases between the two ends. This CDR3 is CASSRGVMETQYF. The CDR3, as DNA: TGTGCCAGCAGCAGAGGAGTCATGGAGACCCAGTACTTC.

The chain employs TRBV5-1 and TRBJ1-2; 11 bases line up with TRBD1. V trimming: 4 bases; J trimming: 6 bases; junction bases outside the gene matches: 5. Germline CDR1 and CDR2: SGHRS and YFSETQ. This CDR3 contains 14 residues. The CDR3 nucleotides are TGCGCCAGCAGCAACGGACAGGGGGCGAATGGCTACACCTTC. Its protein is CASSNGQGANGYTF.

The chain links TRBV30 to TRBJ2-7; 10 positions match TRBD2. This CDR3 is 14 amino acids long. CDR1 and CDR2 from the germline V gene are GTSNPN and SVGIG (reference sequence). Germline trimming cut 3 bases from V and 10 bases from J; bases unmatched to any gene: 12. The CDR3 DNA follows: TGTGCCTGGAGGGTTAGCGGGGGGAGGGAGGCCCAGTACTTC. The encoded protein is CAWRVSGGREAQYF.

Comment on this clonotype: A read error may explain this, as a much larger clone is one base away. The CDR3 sequence: CASSFGTGRGGYTF. CDR3 sequence (DNA): TGTGCCAGCAGCTTCGGGACAGGTCGAGGTGGCTACACCTTC. The chain uses TRBV7-2 and TRBJ1-2; 8 bases are shared with TRBD1. Per germline, CDR1 SGHTA and CDR2 FQGNSA. This CDR3 is 14 amino acids long. The ends lost 3 bases at V and 7 bases at J; junction bases unmatched: 7.

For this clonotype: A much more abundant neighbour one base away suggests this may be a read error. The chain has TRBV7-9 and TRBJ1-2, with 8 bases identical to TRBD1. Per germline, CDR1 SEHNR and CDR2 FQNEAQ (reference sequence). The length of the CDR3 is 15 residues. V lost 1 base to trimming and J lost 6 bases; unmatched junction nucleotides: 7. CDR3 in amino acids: CASSLGLQGVHGYTF. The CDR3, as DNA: TGTGCCAGCAGCTTAGGATTACAGGGGGTGCATGGCTACACCTTC.

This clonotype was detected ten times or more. CDR3 sequence: CSVEIGGGQPQHF. The CDR3 DNA reads as TGCAGCGTTGAGATTGGGGGGGGTCAGCCCCAGCATTTT. The chain carries TRBV29-1 and TRBJ1-5, with D possibly matching TRBD1 (5 bases). Germline V gene sequence: CDR1 SQVTM, CDR2 ANQGSEA. The CDR3 has 13 residues. The V end lost 3 bases, the J end lost 6 bases, and 12 bases lay between the germline ends.

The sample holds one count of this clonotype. CDR3 sequence (DNA): TGCAGGGCCAGAGATTTCACCGGGCCCCAGTACTTC. Its protein product is CRARDFTGPQYF. This chain uses TRBV20-1 with TRBJ2-5; D remains ambiguous. Per germline, CDR1 DFQATT and CDR2 SNEGSKA (reference sequence). This CDR3 comprises 12 residues.